Each of the 17 T cell receptor beta chains below was sequenced from the same sample in a study of blood T cell repertoires in COVID-19. The method was immunoSEQ multiplex PCR; TCRdb's version includes in-frame clones alone and lacks a portion of them. The data hold approximately 80,000 clones, with 86% observed a single time. Sequencing input: peripheral blood. The source is a man in his forties or fifties with active COVID-19.

This chain uses TRBV28 with TRBJ1-2, with 8 bases identical to TRBD1. The germline CDR1 and CDR2 sequences are MDHEN and SYDVKM. The length of the CDR3 is 14 residues. The V segment lost 2 bases and the J segment 4 bases; nucleotides outside the gene matches: 3. The DNA for the CDR3 is TGTGCCAGCAGTTTAGACAGGGGTCGCTATGGCTACACCTTC. Its translation is CASSLDRGRYGYTF.

This clone was counted a single time. The CDR3 DNA sequence: TGTGCCAGCAGCCTGGGGGAGGGAGGGCCCTCCTACAATGAGCAGTTCTTC. Translation gives CASSLGEGGPSYNEQFF. V is TRBV9 and J is TRBJ2-1; 7 bases are shared with TRBD2. Losses at the gene ends were 4 bases for V and 0 bases for J; bases not matched to a gene: 10. Looked up from germline, CDR1 is SGDLS and CDR2 is YYNGEE. The CDR3 loop spans 17 amino acids.

The V call is TRBV9, the J call TRBJ2-2, with D possibly matching TRBD2 (6 bases). Trimming removed 1 base from V and 3 bases from J, with 16 bases in between. The CDR3 has 17 amino acids. Germline loops: CDR1 SGDLS, CDR2 YYNGEE. CDR3 sequence: CASSVLGLAGHTGELFF. The CDR3 DNA is TGTGCCAGCAGCGTATTGGGACTTGCGGGGCACACCGGGGAGCTGTTTTTT.

The chain employs TRBV24-1 and TRBJ2-3, with 10 bases fitting TRBD2. Germline V gene sequence: CDR1 KGHDR, CDR2 SFDVKD. The J segment lost 3 bases and the V segment lost 3 bases, leaving 8 bases of the junction unmatched. The CDR3 loop spans 17 amino acids. CDR3 in amino acids: CATSDPLAGEGTDTQYF. Written as DNA, the CDR3 is TGTGCCACCAGTGATCCCCTAGCGGGAGAGGGGACAGATACGCAGTATTTT.

J is TRBJ1-2 and V is TRBV7-2; 8 positions agree with TRBD1. Germline V lookup: CDR1 SGHTA, CDR2 FQGNSA. Trimming at V came to 5 bases and at J to 4 bases, leaving 3 bases not matched to a gene. This CDR3 contains 13 residues. The CDR3 here is CASSKDRVYGYTF. CDR3 nucleotides: TGTGCCAGCAGCAAGGACAGGGTCTATGGCTACACCTTC.

The V gene is TRBV4-3, the J gene TRBJ1-1, with 8 bases aligning to TRBD1. V dropped 1 base and J dropped 5; count of bases not matched to a gene: 6. The CDR3 runs to 15 residues. Germline V gives CDR1 LGHNA, CDR2 YSLEER. This chain's CDR3 is CASSQVAGGRTEAFF. The CDR3 DNA reads TGCGCCAGCAGCCAAGTCGCAGGGGGCAGGACTGAAGCTTTCTTT.

The chain couples TRBV3-1 (or the pseudogene TRBV3-2) to TRBJ2-7; D is undetermined. Trimming cost V 1 base and J 6 bases, with 4 bases left between them. Looked up from germline, CDR1 is LGHDT and CDR2 is YNNKEL (reference sequence). The CDR3 covers 11 residues. The CDR3, as DNA: TGTGCCAGCAGCCAAGGCGGCGAGCAGTACTTC. This gives the protein CASSQGGEQYF.

The genes are TRBV5-1 and TRBJ2-2, with TRBD1 identical over 10 bases. Trimming at V came to 4 bases and at J to 0 bases, leaving 3 bases not matched to a gene. CDR1 and CDR2 (germline): SGHRS, YFSETQ. CDR3 length: 16 residues. DNA of the CDR3: TGCGCCAGCAGCCTGGGACAGGGGACGAACACCGGGGAGCTGTTTTTT. Translating gives CASSLGQGTNTGELFF.

The J gene is TRBJ2-1, the V gene TRBV6-5; D is possibly TRBD1 (5 bases). The length of the CDR3 is 14 residues. Looked up from germline, CDR1 is MNHEY and CDR2 is SVGAGI. Trimming stripped 3 bases from V and 9 bases from J, with 15 bases between. The CDR3 sequence: CASSYGAPQGEQFF. The DNA for the CDR3 is TGTGCCAGCAGTTATGGGGCCCCCCAGGGTGAGCAGTTCTTC.

The V gene is TRBV7-2, the J gene TRBJ2-5; TRBD1 agrees at 8 bases. Germline CDR1 and CDR2: SGHTA and FQGNSA. The CDR3 covers 15 residues. Trimming removed 5 bases from V and 1 base from J; junction bases left unmatched: 6. CDR3 in DNA: TGTGCCAGCAGCCCCGGGACAGGAGTCCAAGAGACCCAGTACTTC. Translated: CASSPGTGVQETQYF. Full variable domain (missing parts from reference TRBV7-2 and TRBJ2-5): GAGVSQSPSNKVTEKGKDVELRCDPISGHTALYWYRQSLGQGLEFLIYFQGNSAPDKSGLPSDRFSAERTGGSVSTLTIQRTQQEDSAVYLCASSPGTGVQETQYFGPGTRLLVL.

The chain combines TRBV28 with TRBJ2-7; the match to TRBD1 covers 8 bases. The CDR3 consists of 15 residues. Trimming cost V 3 bases and J 2 bases; bases outside gene matches: 6. Germline loops: CDR1 MDHEN, CDR2 SYDVKM. In nucleotides, the CDR3 is TGTGCCAGCAGTTTTCAAGGGACAGGAACCTACGAGCAGTACTTC. Translating it yields CASSFQGTGTYEQYF.

The V gene is TRBV19, the J gene TRBJ2-7; 10 positions match TRBD2. V dropped 6 bases and J dropped 3; count of bases not matched to a gene: 17. Germline V gene sequence: CDR1 LNHDA, CDR2 SQIVND (reference sequence). This CDR3 region has 18 residues. Here the CDR3 DNA reads TGTGCCAGTAGGGGACAGACTAGCGGGCTAGGCGGCTTCTACGAGCAGTACTTC. It yields the protein CASRGQTSGLGGFYEQYF. Using reference TRBV19 and TRBJ2-7 for the parts outside the CDR3, the full variable domain is DGGITQSPKYLFRKEGQNVTLSCEQNLNHDAMYWYRQDPGQGLRLIYYSQIVNDFQKGDIAEGYSVSREKKESFPLTVTSAQKNPTAFYLCASRGQTSGLGGFYEQYFGPGTRLTVT.

V gene TRBV3-1 (or the pseudogene TRBV3-2) combines with J gene TRBJ2-7; TRBD1 aligns across 7 bases. The J segment lost 3 bases and the V segment lost 2 bases, leaving 7 bases of the junction unmatched. The CDR3 runs to 15 residues. Germline loops: CDR1 LGHDT, CDR2 YNNKEL (reference sequence). This chain's CDR3 is CASSQKGARYYEQYF. CDR3 bases: TGTGCCAGCAGCCAAAAGGGGGCGCGATACTACGAGCAGTACTTC.

The chain combines TRBV13 with TRBJ2-3; 9 bases match TRBD2. The V and J ends lost 3 bases and 4 bases, in that order; junction bases with no gene match: 2. This CDR3 spans 14 amino acids. Germline V gene lookup returns CDR1 PRHDT and CDR2 FYEKMQ (reference sequence). The CDR3 loop is CASSFSGSADTQYF. The CDR3 DNA is TGTGCCAGCAGCTTTAGCGGGAGCGCAGATACGCAGTATTTT. The full variable domain, in which reference TRBV13 and TRBJ2-3 provide the parts outside the CDR3, is AAGVIQSPRHLIKEKRETATLKCYPIPRHDTVYWYQQGPGQDPQFLISFYEKMQSDKGSIPDRFSAQQFSDYHSELNMSSLELGDSALYFCASSFSGSADTQYFGPGTRLTVL.

This chain connects TRBV30 to TRBJ1-6, with 8 positions matching TRBD1. This CDR3 has 15 amino acids. Trimming at V came to 7 bases and at J to 7 bases, leaving 12 bases not matched to a gene. Germline assignment: CDR1 GTSNPN and CDR2 SVGIG (reference sequence). The CDR3 DNA is TGTGCCTCACTAGGCGGACAGGGTGGGAATTCACCCCTCCACTTT. It is translated as CASLGGQGGNSPLHF. Supplemented by reference TRBV30 and TRBJ1-6, the full variable domain reads SQTIHQWPATLVQPVGSPLSLECTVEGTSNPNLYWYRQAAGRGLQLLFYSVGIGQISSEVPQNLSASRPQDRQFILSSKKLLLSDSGFYLCASLGGQGGNSPLHFGNGTRLTVT.

The chain is built from TRBV9 and TRBJ2-1; possibly TRBD1 for D (6 bases). The length of the CDR3 is 14 residues. The V end was cut by 1 base, the J end by 8 bases, with 13 bases between. Germline V gene data show CDR1 as SGDLS and CDR2 as YYNGEE. CDR3 coding DNA: TGTGCCAGCAGCGTAAATGGGGCAGGGGATGAGCAGTTCTTC. Its translation is CASSVNGAGDEQFF.

The chain joins TRBV7-9 to TRBJ2-5; 7 bases match TRBD1. V was clipped by 5 bases and J by 0 bases; unmatched bases: 6. The germline CDR1 and CDR2 sequences are SEHNR and FQNEAQ (reference sequence). CDR3 length: 15 residues. The CDR3 DNA sequence: TGTGCCAGCAGCCTAGGTGGGACAGACCAAGAGACCCAGTACTTC. Residues: CASSLGGTDQETQYF.